The 26 T cell receptor beta chains below were found in one sample sequenced in a study of T cell responses to AZD1222 COVID-19 vaccine. Sequencing used immunoSEQ multiplex PCR; TCRdb keeps in-frame clones, though not all of them. The repertoire holds around 100,000 clones, with over 85% as singletons. The specimen comprised peripheral blood, sampled on day 0 of AZD1222 vaccination. The receptors derive from an adult in good health.

V and J are TRBV19 and TRBJ2-5; tentatively, D is TRBD2 (5 bases). The germline V and J ends were trimmed by 3 bases and 1 base, with 9 bases remaining between them. From germline, CDR1 is LNHDA and CDR2 SQIVND (reference sequence). CDR3 length equals 14 residues. CDR3 sequence reads: CASSIGGGQETQYF. CDR3 DNA sequence: TGTGCCAGTAGTATCGGCGGAGGCCAAGAGACCCAGTACTTC.

The V call is TRBV29-1, the J call TRBJ2-2; the match to TRBD2 covers 8 bases. V gave up 4 bases and J gave up 8 bases; unmatched junction bases: 9. The germline V gene has CDR1 SQVTM and CDR2 ANQGSEA. The CDR3 length is 14 residues. The CDR3 nucleotides are TGCAGCGTTGGAACTAGCGGTCTGGGTGGGGAGCTGTTTTTT. Translating it yields CSVGTSGLGGELFF.

The chain uses TRBV18 and TRBJ1-5; 11 positions match TRBD1. The CDR3 loop spans 15 amino acids. V trimming: 6 bases; J trimming: 5 bases; junction bases outside the gene matches: 6. The germline V gene has CDR1 KGHSH and CDR2 LQKENI. CDR3 amino acids: CASSPGQGGYQPQHF. For the CDR3, the DNA is TGTGCCAGCTCTCCGGGACAGGGGGGATATCAGCCCCAGCATTTT.

The rearrangement links TRBV29-1 to TRBJ1-1; TRBD1 is a possible D gene (5 bases). With 0 bases removed from V and 4 bases from J, the gap between germline ends came to 12 bases. The CDR3 is made up of 14 amino acids. Germline CDR1 and CDR2: SQVTM and ANQGSEA. In nucleotides, the CDR3 is TGCAGCGTTGAAGAGAGGGGAGGTGGCACTGAAGCTTTCTTT. It is translated as CSVEERGGGTEAFF.

The chain joins TRBV4-1 to TRBJ1-6, with 7 bases lining up with TRBD1. Germline-derived CDR1 and CDR2 are MGHRA and YSYEKL. The CDR3 totals 16 residues. With V trimmed by 4 bases and J by 9 bases, 12 bases remained unmatched. The CDR3 DNA is TGCGCCAGCAGCCCCGAGCTAGGACAGGAGATTTCACCCCTCCACTTT. It specifies CASSPELGQEISPLHF.

About this clone: Germline and junction disagree at one end, which may indicate a read error. This chain connects TRBV27 to TRBJ2-1; D perhaps matches TRBD2 (6 bases). This CDR3 region has 13 residues. The germline CDR1 and CDR2 sequences are MNHEY and SMNVEV (reference sequence). CDR3 coding DNA: TGTGCCAGCAGTATATCGGGACTTAGAGAGCAGTTCTTC. This codes for CASSISGLREQFF.

The chain carries TRBV27 and TRBJ1-2; 7 bases are a match to TRBD1. V lost 2 bases to trimming and J lost 8 bases; unmatched junction nucleotides: 11. The CDR3 extends over 15 amino acids. Germline V CDR1 and CDR2: MNHEY, SMNVEV (reference sequence). The CDR3 reads CASSLEPGGFGGYTF. Here the CDR3 DNA reads TGTGCCAGCAGTTTAGAGCCAGGGGGTTTTGGGGGCTACACCTTC.

This chain links TRBV28 with TRBJ1-6; the D gene is possibly TRBD1 (6 bases). CDR1 and CDR2 from the germline V gene are MDHEN and SYDVKM. This CDR3 is 16 amino acids long. V lost 6 bases, J lost 6 bases, and 18 bases lay in between. The CDR3 protein is CASSIHRDISNSPLHF. In DNA form, the CDR3 reads TGTGCCAGCAGCATTCACCGGGACATAAGTAATTCACCCCTCCACTTT.

J is TRBJ1-4 and V is TRBV19; 8 nucleotides align to TRBD1. V shed 4 bases and J 10 bases; nucleotides not matched to a gene: 8. Per the germline V gene, CDR1 is LNHDA and CDR2 is SQIVND (reference sequence). CDR3 length equals 14 residues. CDR3 loop: CASSNQGAEGKLFF. The CDR3 DNA reads as TGTGCCAGTAGTAACCAGGGGGCCGAAGGAAAACTGTTTTTT.

The rearrangement joins TRBV30 to TRBJ1-6; 7 nucleotides agree with TRBD1. Unmatched junction bases numbered 6, after V lost 3 bases and J lost 7 bases. Germline CDR1 is GTSNPN and CDR2 is SVGIG (reference sequence). This CDR3 contains 14 residues. The CDR3 protein is CAWSMGQKNSPLHF. CDR3 coding DNA: TGTGCCTGGAGCATGGGACAGAAGAATTCACCCCTCCACTTT.

This chain uses TRBV15 with TRBJ1-2, with 8 nucleotides matching TRBD1. Unmatched junction bases numbered 13, after V lost 1 base and J lost 3 bases. Germline V gene lookup returns CDR1 LNHNV and CDR2 YYDKDF (reference sequence). The CDR3 is 18 residues long. In DNA, the CDR3 is TGTGCCACCAGCAGAGTACAGGGGGTGGGTTTCGGGGACTATGGCTACACCTTC. Translated: CATSRVQGVGFGDYGYTF.

This rearrangement joins TRBV6-5 to TRBJ2-7; 7 bases align to TRBD1. CDR1 MNHEY and CDR2 SVGAGI come from the germline V gene. The CDR3 extends over 15 amino acids. Trimming removed 0 bases from V and 9 bases from J; junction bases left unmatched: 11. The chain's CDR3 is CASSYSTRDRAGQYF. The CDR3 DNA reads as TGTGCCAGCAGTTACTCAACACGTGACAGGGCGGGGCAGTACTTC.

This clone was seen only once. This sequence joins TRBV5-1 and TRBJ2-7; D may be TRBD2 (6 bases). The V end lost 0 bases, the J end lost 4 bases, and 23 bases lay between the germline ends. Germline CDR1 and CDR2: SGHRS and YFSETQ. The CDR3 length is 18 residues. As DNA, the CDR3 is TGCGCCAGCAGCTTGGCCGAATCTTCGGGGGTCGGTTGGTACGAGCAGTACTTC. Translating gives CASSLAESSGVGWYEQYF.

The chain carries TRBV28 and TRBJ2-7; perhaps D is TRBD1 or TRBD2 (6 bases each). Germline loops: CDR1 MDHEN, CDR2 SYDVKM. V shed 7 bases and J shed 7 bases, with 17 bases lying between them. The CDR3 covers 13 residues. CDR3 amino acids: CASTPYGGREQYF. In DNA, the CDR3 is TGTGCCAGCACCCCTTACGGGGGCCGGGAGCAGTACTTC.

In regard to this clone: The junction shows a germline mismatch at one end, possibly a read error. J is TRBJ2-7 and V is TRBV6-1, with D tentatively TRBD2 (6 bases). Germline-derived CDR1 and CDR2 are MNHNS and SASEGT. CDR3 length equals 13 residues. The CDR3 reads CASSDGPGTPAPF. The CDR3 bases are TGTGCCAGCAGTGATGGACCTGGGACTCCGGCCCCTTTC.

This rearrangement joins TRBV19 to TRBJ2-4, with TRBD2 identical over 13 bases. Germline CDR1 is LNHDA and CDR2 is SQIVND (reference sequence). The CDR3 sequence is 17 residues long. Germline trimming cut 5 bases from V and 7 bases from J; bases unmatched to any gene: 11. CDR3 in DNA: TGTGCCAGTAGTTCCCCGGGACTAGCGGGAAGCGGGAACATTCAGTACTTC. Its translation is CASSSPGLAGSGNIQYF.

The rearrangement joins TRBV5-5 to TRBJ1-1, with D hard to call. Trimming stripped 1 base from V and 10 bases from J, with 11 bases between. The germline V gene encodes CDR1 SGHKS and CDR2 YYEKEE (reference sequence). CDR3 length: 12 amino acids. The CDR3, as DNA: TGTGCCAGCAGCTTGCTCGGGCTTGGAGCTTTCTTT. The encoded protein is CASSLLGLGAFF.

The rearrangement uses TRBV9 and TRBJ1-1, with unresolved D. The germline V gene has CDR1 SGDLS and CDR2 YYNGEE. V lost 4 bases and J lost 6, with 19 bases in between. There are 15 residues in the CDR3. This CDR3 reads CASSRGGLPSPEAFF. The CDR3 DNA reads TGTGCCAGCAGCCGCGGAGGCTTGCCAAGTCCTGAAGCTTTCTTT. Supplemented by reference TRBV9 and TRBJ1-1, the full variable domain reads DSGVTQTPKHLITATGQRVTLRCSPRSGDLSVYWYQQSLDQGLQFLIQYYNGEERAKGNILERFSAQQFPDLHSELNLSSLELGDSALYFCASSRGGLPSPEAFFGQGTRLTVV.

The chain joins TRBV28 to TRBJ1-6, with 7 bases matching TRBD1. After removal of 7 bases from V and 7 bases from J, the junction contained 16 bases not matched to a gene. Germline V gives CDR1 MDHEN, CDR2 SYDVKM. CDR3 size: 17 residues. The CDR3 DNA sequence: TGTGCCAGCACAACCCATACAGGGGTGGGATACAATTCACCCCTCCACTTT. Residues: CASTTHTGVGYNSPLHF.

With regard to this clone: A junction boundary mismatches the germline segment, possibly from a read error. The rearrangement uses TRBV29-1 and TRBJ1-1, with TRBD1 identical over 9 bases. The CDR3 has 13 amino acids. The germline V gene encodes CDR1 SQVTM and CDR2 ANQGSEA. The CDR3 DNA is TGCAGCGCTGAAACGGACAGGGGAATTCGCGCTTTCTTT. This codes for CSAETDRGIRAFF.

The rearrangement links TRBV28 to TRBJ1-3; no clear D gene. The CDR3 has 14 residues. The V end was cut by 6 bases, the J end by 6 bases, with 15 bases between. Germline V gene lookup returns CDR1 MDHEN and CDR2 SYDVKM. The CDR3 DNA follows: TGTGCCAGCAGCCAAATTAAGGGAGAAAACACCATATATTTT. It translates to CASSQIKGENTIYF. Complete variable domain (other parts from reference TRBV28 and TRBJ1-3): DVKVTQSSRYLVKRTGEKVFLECVQDMDHENMFWYRQDPGLGLRLIYFSYDVKMKEKGDIPEGYSVSREKKERFSLILESASTNQTSMYLCASSQIKGENTIYFGEGSWLTVV.

This chain links TRBV7-9 with TRBJ1-6, with TRBD1 as a possible D gene (6 bases). Deletions cut 2 bases from V and 2 bases from J, with 10 bases between. This CDR3 has 16 amino acids. Germline lookup yields CDR1 SEHNR and CDR2 FQNEAQ (reference sequence). DNA for the CDR3: TGTGCCAGCAGCTTACCGGAGGGGGCCTATAATTCACCCCTCCACTTT. Protein sequence: CASSLPEGAYNSPLHF.

This chain links TRBV12-3 or TRBV12-4 with TRBJ1-2; D not resolved. V was trimmed by 1 base and J by 8 bases, leaving 11 bases between them. The CDR3 is 13 residues long. CDR3 coding DNA: TGTGCCAGCAGTTTAGTCAGCCCGTGGGGCTACACCTTC. Protein: CASSLVSPWGYTF.

J is TRBJ2-1 and V is TRBV19; D may correspond to TRBD1 or TRBD2 (6 bases each). The CDR3 length is 14 residues. Germline V gives CDR1 LNHDA, CDR2 SQIVND (reference sequence). Trimming left V 6 bases short and J 0 bases short, with 9 bases between. CDR3 DNA sequence: TGTGCCAGTAGCGGAGGGGGCTCCTACAATGAGCAGTTCTTC. Translated, it gives CASSGGGSYNEQFF.

This sequence joins TRBV7-9 and TRBJ1-2; D is possibly TRBD1 (5 bases). Trimming removed 2 bases from V and 7 bases from J, with 8 bases in between. This CDR3 contains 12 residues. Germline CDR1 reads SEHNR; CDR2 reads FQNEAQ (reference sequence). CDR3 in DNA: TGTGCCAGCAGCTTACTAACAGGTGGCTACACCTTC. This encodes CASSLLTGGYTF.

This rearrangement joins TRBV18 to TRBJ2-7, with D perhaps matching TRBD2 (6 bases). CDR1 is KGHSH and CDR2 is LQKENI in the germline V gene. The CDR3 has 16 amino acids. Trimming cost V 2 bases and J 3 bases, with 17 bases left between them. CDR3 sequence: CASSPFVGGSLYEQYF. The CDR3 nucleotides are TGTGCCAGCTCACCATTTGTCGGGGGTAGCCTCTACGAGCAGTACTTC.